A single TCR beta chain is shown here with its context. The target antigen is unknown. Synthesis of TCR beta cDNA was carried out from around 540 ng total RNA with a constant-region primer. Three nested multiplex PCR rounds, a slightly modified ARM-PCR method, built the TCR beta libraries. MiXCR, applied by TCRdb to the multiplex PCR reads, yields one record per CDR3 protein. Altogether about 54,000 distinct CDR3 sequences are present, around three quarters being singletons, with the ten largest covering about 25%. The sample originates from a study of tumor-infiltrating lymphocytes in primary liver carcinoma. Whole-study context: Those enrolled were patients of both sexes, who were aged 30 to 69 years.

Bulk tissue was left unsorted, and RNA and DNA were co-extracted from roughly 20-30 mg of it. Every tumor sample had over 80% viable tumor cells. Notes on the study in general: Tumor-adjacent and tumor-blood pairs showed less overlap than tumor region pairs. Blood had a significantly lower top-250-clone fraction than tumors did (p = 0.039).

This TCR came from a man between 35 and 55 years old with primary liver carcinoma and hepatitis B virus infection. Sequenced: liver tumor tissue from sampling region 2. The subset is: tumor region T2, inferior pole.

CDR3 coding DNA: TGTGCCAGCAAACGGGACAGGGCCAACGTCCTGACTTTC. It is translated as CASKRDRANVLTF. The chain combines TRBV27 with TRBJ2-6, with D perhaps matching TRBD1 (6 bases). The CDR3 has 13 amino acids. V lost 7 bases to trimming and J lost 5 bases, with 9 bases between them. Germline loops: CDR1 MNHEY, CDR2 SMNVEV (reference sequence).